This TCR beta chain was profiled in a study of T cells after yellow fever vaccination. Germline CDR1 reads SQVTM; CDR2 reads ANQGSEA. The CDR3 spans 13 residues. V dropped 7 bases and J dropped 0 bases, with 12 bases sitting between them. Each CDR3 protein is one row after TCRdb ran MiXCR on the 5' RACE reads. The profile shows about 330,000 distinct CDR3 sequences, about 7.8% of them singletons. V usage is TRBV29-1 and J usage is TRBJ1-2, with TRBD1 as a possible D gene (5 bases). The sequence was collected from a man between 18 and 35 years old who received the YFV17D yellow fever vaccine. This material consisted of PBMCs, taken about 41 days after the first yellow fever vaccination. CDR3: CSETGGTNYGYTF. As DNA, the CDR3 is TGCAGCGAAACCGGGGGTACTAACTATGGCTACACCTTC. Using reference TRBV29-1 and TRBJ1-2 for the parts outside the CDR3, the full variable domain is SAVISQKPSRDICQRGTSLTIQCQVDSQVTMMFWYRQQPGQSLTLIATANQGSEATYESGFVIDKFPISRPNLTFSTLTVSNMSPEDSSIYLCSETGGTNYGYTFGSGTRLTVV.